This record covers a single TCR beta chain. Its matching antigen is unknown. With 4 bases clipped from V and 6 bases from J, the junction kept 2 bases outside the gene matches. The CDR3 runs 13 residues. Germline lookup yields CDR1 SGHDT and CDR2 YYEEEE. The sample is drawn from a study of cytomegalovirus exposure and HLA in healthy donors. Overall study results and limits: Among donors in an Asian-associated ancestry cluster, a later analysis reportedly found fewer N-insertions than the approximately 700-donor mean.

Primers: 60 Vbeta forward and 13 Jbeta reverse. TCRdb keeps only in-frame clones here, not all; method: immunoSEQ multiplex PCR. This repertoire includes approximately 50,000 clones. The J gene is TRBJ2-1, the V gene TRBV5-6; 9 bases align to TRBD1. The sequenced sample was PBMCs. The receptor comes from a young man in good health and CMV-seropositive. CDR3 region: CASSLDRGNEQFF. The CDR3 nucleotides read TGTGCCAGCAGCCTGGACAGGGGCAATGAGCAGTTCTTC.